A selection of T cell receptor beta chains follows, all from one sample in a study of blood T cells in healthy people across ages. TCRdb passed the 5' RACE reads through MiXCR, listing each CDR3 protein once. The profile shows approximately 670,000 distinct CDR3 sequences, around 43% of them singletons. The material sequenced was blood. Every receptor here comes from an elderly man in good health. Each CDR3 is given without its conserved first and last residue.

ASSSRQTQPQH	TRBV12-3/TRBV12-4
ASSLLAGGGYNEQF	TRBV27
ASSLAGRMETQY	TRBV28
ASRKTGARNQPQH	TRBV28
ASSLSEPGTQY	TRBV28
ASSGRGFTEAF	TRBV5-1
ASRKTGGYEKLF	TRBV28
ASSYSAGTSDRQEY	TRBV4-1
SAREQNLGRLF	TRBV20-1
ASSRGYSQY	TRBV12-3/TRBV12-4
SVGDRAGNQPQH	TRBV29-1
ASSLRGGGYT	TRBV7-8
ASSADRDYEQY	TRBV4-2
ASRRSSGGARDEQY	TRBV4-1
ASSLAIQGAAYEQY	TRBV7-2
ATRASGGDYNEQF	TRBV24-1
SARDPRTGGTSETQY	TRBV20-1
ASSLARLETQY	TRBV7-9
ASSEAGPSLYEQF	TRBV2
ASSSNPPRSTDTQY	TRBV7-8
ASSLDFALF	TRBV11-2
ASSPPRRASGSTGELF	TRBV28
ASSLYWGTGELF	TRBV5-1
ASSLRFTSEFSTDTQY	TRBV27
ASSSSQGLSGANVLT	TRBV27
AISELTSSETQY	TRBV10-3
ATSVGDTQY	TRBV24-1
SARGTSANKGQY	TRBV20-1
SAREGGGASYEQY	TRBV20-1
ASRTVFYNEQY	TRBV6-2/TRBV6-3
SARGGTANQPQH	TRBV20-1
SVEIGSYEQY	TRBV29-1
ASSAPSGGRKTQY	TRBV7-2
ASSYQGLDTQY	TRBV6-2/TRBV6-3
ATQQQGADTQY	TRBV24-1
SASRWGGYEQY	TRBV20-1
SAPSRQAGTEAF	TRBV29-1
ASSVVRERQPQH	TRBV2
ASSPRGERQETQY	TRBV14
ASRDGSLYYGYT	TRBV6-5
ASSPRSILARGQY	TRBV9
ASSLPPNNEQF	TRBV3-1
ASVRFGTEGYEQY	TRBV12-5
ASSLTGRGETQY	TRBV7-9
ASSQEDRGLYGYT	TRBV4-2
ASSAVGNTEAF	TRBV5-1
SAKGPGGQPQH	TRBV20-1
ASSLSLTAGDTQY	TRBV7-2
ASSLTSNSYNEQF	TRBV5-1
ASSFRTGSDYGYT	TRBV5-1
AWSDEGLGNEQF	TRBV30
ASSWQGLGNQPQH	TRBV6-2/TRBV6-3
ASSYYVGQGRNEQF	TRBV6-5
ATSAVPVSGGAKNEQF	TRBV24-1
ASSLGQIANTGELF	TRBV18